This T cell receptor beta chain originates from a study of T cell repertoires in cytomegalovirus infection. Comments on this clonotype: Its cognate antigen is unknown.

TCRdb itself ran the reads through MiXCR, one entry per CDR3 protein. The sample includes fewer than 1,000,000 distinct CDR3 sequences, approximately 31% of them seen just once. The CDR3 has 10 residues. V was cut by 7 bases and J by 9 bases, with 7 bases left in between. Germline V gene data show CDR1 as WSHSY and CDR2 as SAAADI. The clonotype comes from a human donor in good health (CMV status not recorded). Some clones in this sample may be carry-over from other donors' samples. The source material was cultured CD8+ T cells from PBMCs, sampled from culture after CMV antigen stimulation. The chain combines TRBV10-2 with TRBJ1-5; D is unresolved. CDR3 region: CASNWRPQHF. CDR3 coding DNA: TGCGCCAGCAACTGGCGGCCCCAGCATTTT.